This TCR beta chain stems from a study of post-analysis software for immune sequencing data. Turning to the study itself: The disease courses covered relapsing-remitting, secondary progressive and progressive-relapsing multiple sclerosis. Study conclusions and caveats: Same-batch preparations were strongly co-clustered by F measure. Controls showed significantly higher normalized Chao1 diversity than did multiple sclerosis patients. The study found TRBV5-6, TRBV5-1 and TRBV20-1 among a handful of TRBV segments more frequent in patients than controls.

This CDR3 region has 14 residues. CDR1 and CDR2 (germline): MNHEY, SMNVEV (reference sequence). V gave up 6 bases and J gave up 8 bases, with 16 bases separating them. In its sample, this clonotype was seen a few times. Antigen specificity is unknown. Included in the TCR beta cDNA libraries were unique molecular identifiers. Input of roughly 0.85 to 11 million T cells yielded hundreds of thousands of cDNA molecules. TCRdb reprocessed the PCR reads via MiXCR and lists one record per CDR3 protein. The sample carries hundreds of thousands of distinct CDR3 sequences, roughly 58% recorded once. This clonotype was obtained from a girl between 5 and 17 years old with multiple sclerosis. Sequenced material: blood. The chain employs TRBV27 and TRBJ1-4; perhaps TRBD1 as D (5 bases). The CDR3 loop reads CASSPGTYLEKLFF. DNA of the CDR3: TGTGCCAGCAGCCCCGGGACCTACCTGGAAAAACTGTTTTTT. Full variable domain (missing parts from reference TRBV27 and TRBJ1-4): EAQVTQNPRYLITVTGKKLTVTCSQNMNHEYMSWYRQDPGLGLRQIYYSMNVEVTDKGDVPEGYKVSRKEKRNFPLILESPSPNQTSLYFCASSPGTYLEKLFFGSGTQLSVL.